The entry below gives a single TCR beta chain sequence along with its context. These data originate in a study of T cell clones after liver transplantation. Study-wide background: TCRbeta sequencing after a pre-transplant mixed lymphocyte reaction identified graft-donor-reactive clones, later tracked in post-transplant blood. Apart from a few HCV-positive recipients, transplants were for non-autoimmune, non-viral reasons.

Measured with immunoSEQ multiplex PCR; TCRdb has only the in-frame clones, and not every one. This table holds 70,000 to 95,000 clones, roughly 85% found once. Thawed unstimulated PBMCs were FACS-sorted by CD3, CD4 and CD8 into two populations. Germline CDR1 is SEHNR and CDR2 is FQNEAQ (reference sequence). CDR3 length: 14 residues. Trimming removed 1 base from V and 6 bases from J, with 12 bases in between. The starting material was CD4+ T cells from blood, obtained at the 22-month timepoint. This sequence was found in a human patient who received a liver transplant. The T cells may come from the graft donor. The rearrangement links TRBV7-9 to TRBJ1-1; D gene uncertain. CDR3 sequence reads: CASSLDPREAEAFF. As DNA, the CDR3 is TGTGCCAGCAGCTTAGACCCAAGGGAGGCTGAAGCTTTCTTT. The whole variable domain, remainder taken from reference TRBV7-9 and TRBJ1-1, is DTGVSQNPRHKITKRGQNVTFRCDPISEHNRLYWYRQTLGQGPEFLTYFQNEAQLEKSRLLSDRFSAERPKGSFSTLEIQRTEQGDSAMYLCASSLDPREAEAFFGQGTRLTVV.